These 17 T cell receptor beta chains were all obtained from the same sample, sequenced in a study of CD8+ T cells in alopecia areata (dated by TCRdb to the late 2010s). The time point tag for this specimen amounts to: 20 to 30 weeks on oral tofacitinib. This specimen's treatment or condition label, per the study, means: oral pan-JAK inhibitor, 5-10 mg twice daily. The protocol used for the library was the immunoSEQ multiplex PCR assay. RNA was extracted from all samples and reverse transcribed into cDNA as template for TCR sequencing. TCRdb obtained this table from immuneACCESS and retained in-frame rearrangements with V and J assigned. These tables miss some clones; where compared with another copy, unresolved V genes account for less than half of the shortfall, and the remainder is unexplained. The sample yields approximately 160,000 clones; less than 80% were counted once. 11% to 15% of the sample comes from the top ten.

This specimen was CD4+ T cells sorted from blood, taken at week 24, from a patient treated with tofacitinib. The source of these receptors is a human donor with alopecia areata.

The chain has TRBV30 and TRBJ2-3; 8 bases are a match to TRBD1. V lost 2 bases and J lost 5; bases outside the gene matches: 3. CDR1 is GTSNPN, CDR2 SVGIG, per germline (reference sequence). The CDR3 has 13 amino acids. CDR3 in DNA: TGTGCCTGGAGTACAGGGACAGGAGATACGCAGTATTTT. Translation gives CAWSTGTGDTQYF.

This clone has only one observation. The V call is TRBV30, the J call TRBJ2-5; a weak D match, TRBD1 (5 bases). Germline V gives CDR1 GTSNPN, CDR2 SVGIG (reference sequence). V lost 4 bases to trimming and J lost 0 bases, with 12 bases between them. The CDR3 loop spans 14 amino acids. The CDR3 nucleotides are TGTGCCTGGAACTCACAGGCGTACCAAGAGACCCAGTACTTC. Translating it yields CAWNSQAYQETQYF.

The J gene is TRBJ2-7, the V gene TRBV29-1; 8 positions match TRBD1. With V trimmed by 3 bases and J by 6 bases, 4 bases remained unmatched. Germline V CDR1 and CDR2: SQVTM, ANQGSEA. The CDR3 loop spans 12 amino acids. The CDR3: CSVEAGGSEQYF. The CDR3 DNA sequence: TGCAGCGTTGAGGCAGGGGGCAGCGAGCAGTACTTC.

The chain is built from TRBV10-3 and TRBJ2-7; D may be TRBD1 (6 bases). The CDR3 is 16 amino acids. Per the germline V gene, CDR1 is ENHRY and CDR2 is SYGVKD. V lost 8 bases and J lost 2, with 22 bases in between. The CDR3 DNA sequence: TGTGCCATCGCCAGAACAGGGACCTCAGGGACCTACGAGCAGTACTTC. Translated, it gives CAIARTGTSGTYEQYF.

The chain uses TRBV30 and TRBJ1-2, with D uncertain. CDR3 length equals 13 residues. Looked up from germline, CDR1 is GTSNPN and CDR2 is SVGIG (reference sequence). The V end lost 2 bases, the J end lost 7 bases, and 14 bases lay between the germline ends. This CDR3 reads CAWSWSGRGGYTF. In nucleotides, the CDR3 is TGTGCCTGGAGTTGGTCGGGCCGAGGTGGCTACACCTTC.

As DNA, the CDR3 is TGCGCCAGCAGCCAAGAGGCTAGCGGGGGCCTCCCTGGGGCCAACGTCCTGACTTTC. Translated: CASSQEASGGLPGANVLTF. The chain recombines TRBV4-1 with TRBJ2-6, with 10 bases fitting TRBD2. V was clipped by 0 bases and J by 2 bases; unmatched bases: 7. The germline V gene has CDR1 MGHRA and CDR2 YSYEKL. This CDR3 has 19 residues.

This rearrangement joins TRBV9 to TRBJ1-3; 8 bases are a match to TRBD1. Germline loops: CDR1 SGDLS, CDR2 YYNGEE. CDR3 length: 14 residues. Trimming took 3 bases from V and 4 from J; bases not matched to a gene: 3. The CDR3 sequence: CASSADRGGNTIYF. The CDR3 nucleotides are TGTGCCAGCAGCGCCGACAGGGGAGGAAACACCATATATTTT.

The chain joins TRBV5-1 to TRBJ2-1, with D tentatively TRBD1 or TRBD2 (7 bases each). CDR3 length equals 14 residues. V was clipped by 1 base and J by 15 bases, with 20 bases between them. CDR1 SGHRS and CDR2 YFSETQ come from the germline V gene. The CDR3 loop is CASSLSATGRVGFF. CDR3 sequence (DNA): TGCGCCAGCAGCTTGTCCGCGACAGGGAGGGTTGGGTTCTTC.

The chain links TRBV30 to TRBJ1-2; D is perhaps TRBD1 (5 bases). The CDR3 consists of 13 residues. CDR1 is GTSNPN, CDR2 SVGIG, per germline (reference sequence). V dropped 0 bases and J dropped 3 bases, with 8 bases sitting between them. CDR3 bases: TGTGCCTGGAGTGTTGGACAACACTATGGCTACACCTTC. Its protein is CAWSVGQHYGYTF. Combining the CDR3 with reference TRBV30 and TRBJ1-2 gives the whole variable domain SQTIHQWPATLVQPVGSPLSLECTVEGTSNPNLYWYRQAAGRGLQLLFYSVGIGQISSEVPQNLSASRPQDRQFILSSKKLLLSDSGFYLCAWSVGQHYGYTFGSGTRLTVV.

V usage is TRBV5-4 and J usage is TRBJ2-5, with D perhaps matching TRBD1 or TRBD2 (5 bases each). Germline V CDR1 and CDR2: SGHNT, YYREEE (reference sequence). There are 13 residues in the CDR3. The V and J ends lost 3 bases and 8 bases respectively, with 14 bases between them. CDR3 loop: CASSSMPGGTQYF. CDR3 DNA sequence: TGTGCCAGCAGCTCGATGCCTGGGGGTACCCAGTACTTC.

The chain recombines TRBV19 with TRBJ2-6; D call uncertain. The length of the CDR3 is 18 residues. V gave up 2 bases and J gave up 0 bases, with 14 bases separating them. In germline, CDR1 is LNHDA, CDR2 SQIVND (reference sequence). CDR3 protein: CASSIKHRAASGANVLTF. CDR3 DNA: TGTGCCAGTAGTATAAAGCATCGGGCGGCCTCTGGGGCCAACGTCCTGACTTTC.

The chain uses TRBV15 and TRBJ1-2, with a tentative D call TRBD1 (6 bases). This CDR3 comprises 14 residues. Trimming removed 0 bases from V and 10 bases from J, with 15 bases in between. Germline V CDR1 and CDR2: LNHNV, YYDKDF (reference sequence). The CDR3 loop reads CATSRDPGARSYTF. The CDR3 coding sequence is TGTGCCACCAGCAGAGATCCAGGGGCGCGATCCTACACCTTC.

This clone was counted once. V gene TRBV29-1 combines with J gene TRBJ2-1; no clear D. This CDR3 is built from 10 residues. Germline-derived CDR1 and CDR2 are SQVTM and ANQGSEA. The V gene lost 4 bases and the J gene lost 6 bases, with 4 bases spanning the gap. CDR3 amino acids: CSVAGNEQFF. The CDR3, as DNA: TGCAGCGTTGCAGGCAATGAGCAGTTCTTC.

This sequence joins TRBV5-1 and TRBJ1-5; D not resolved. The V gene lost 4 bases and the J gene lost 3 bases, with 8 bases spanning the gap. Looked up from germline, CDR1 is SGHRS and CDR2 is YFSETQ. This CDR3 contains 13 residues. The CDR3 DNA sequence: TGCGCCAGCAGCGTAAACCTCAATCAGCCCCAGCATTTT. It encodes CASSVNLNQPQHF.

This chain joins TRBV30 and TRBJ1-4; D is ambiguous. Looked up from germline, CDR1 is GTSNPN and CDR2 is SVGIG (reference sequence). V was clipped by 2 bases and J by 10 bases, with 8 bases between them. CDR3 length: 11 residues. The CDR3 DNA sequence: TGTGCCTGGAGTCCGGAGGGAAAACTGTTTTTT. This sequence encodes CAWSPEGKLFF.

V is TRBV30 and J is TRBJ2-7; D is uncertain. This CDR3 is built from 11 residues. V lost 1 base to trimming and J lost 4 bases, with 5 bases between them. Germline lookup yields CDR1 GTSNPN and CDR2 SVGIG (reference sequence). This CDR3 reads CAWSAQYEQYF. CDR3 coding DNA: TGTGCCTGGAGTGCCCAATACGAGCAGTACTTC.

In this sample, this clone turned up a few times. The chain couples TRBV7-9 to TRBJ2-3; TRBD2 aligns across 10 bases. V was clipped by 4 bases and J by 3 bases; unmatched bases: 4. Germline CDR1 SEHNR, CDR2 FQNEAQ (reference sequence). The length of the CDR3 is 15 residues. CDR3 in amino acids: CASSSSGGGTDTQYF. The CDR3 nucleotides read TGTGCCAGCAGCTCTAGCGGGGGAGGTACAGATACGCAGTATTTT. The entire variable domain, with the rest obtained from reference TRBV7-9 and TRBJ2-3, is as follows: DTGVSQNPRHKITKRGQNVTFRCDPISEHNRLYWYRQTLGQGPEFLTYFQNEAQLEKSRLLSDRFSAERPKGSFSTLEIQRTEQGDSAMYLCASSSSGGGTDTQYFGPGTRLTVL.